This entry describes one TCR beta chain. The repertoire was sequenced with immunoSEQ multiplex PCR; TCRdb's copy has only in-frame clones and lacks some. Of about 44,000 clones detected, over 95% appear once; the ten largest clones hold around 0.38%. These data originate in a study of technical replicates of blood from a few donors. V lost 5 bases, J lost 8 bases, and 21 bases lay in between. Germline CDR1 is MNHNY and CDR2 is SVGAGI (reference sequence). This CDR3 contains 15 residues. This chain connects TRBV6-6 to TRBJ1-2, with D possibly being TRBD1 (6 bases). The clonotype was recovered from a human donor in good health. The sample comprised T cells isolated from PBMCs. The DNA of the CDR3 is TGTGCCAGCAGTCCCAGGGGCGACCACCTATGGGGCTACACCTTC. Amino acids: CASSPRGDHLWGYTF.